The T cell receptor (beta chain) under discussion was sequenced for a study of shared clonotypes between healthy human individuals. The study, taken as a whole, reports: Incompleteness in sorted-subset sequencing, despite large depth, was shown by rarefaction.

TCRdb keeps only in-frame clones here, not all; method: immunoSEQ multiplex PCR. The table includes approximately 340,000 clones, under 80% detected once. Comment on this clone: Its antigen is not identified.

V dropped 9 bases and J dropped 0; count of bases not matched to a gene: 14. Looked up from germline, CDR1 is ENHRY and CDR2 is SYGVKD. The CDR3 runs to 18 residues. The chain combines TRBV10-3 with TRBJ2-1, with TRBD2 matching over 10 bases. Sequenced input: memory CD4+ T cells sorted from blood. Subset denoted: CD45RA-negative fraction. The TCR comes from a man aged 30-40 years in good health. The CDR3 sequence is CAIRTSGIKRSSYNEQFF. For the CDR3, the DNA is TGTGCCATACGGACTAGCGGAATTAAAAGGAGCTCCTACAATGAGCAGTTCTTC.